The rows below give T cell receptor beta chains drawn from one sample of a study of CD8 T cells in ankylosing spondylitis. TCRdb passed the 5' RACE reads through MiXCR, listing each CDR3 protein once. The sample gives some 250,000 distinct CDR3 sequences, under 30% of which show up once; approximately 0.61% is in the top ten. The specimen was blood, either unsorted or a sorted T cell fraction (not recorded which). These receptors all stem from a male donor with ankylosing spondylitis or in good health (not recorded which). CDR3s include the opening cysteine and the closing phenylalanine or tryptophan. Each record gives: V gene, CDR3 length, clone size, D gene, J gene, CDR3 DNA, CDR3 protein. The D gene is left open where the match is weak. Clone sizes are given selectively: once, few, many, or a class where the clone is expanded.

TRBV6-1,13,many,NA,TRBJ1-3,TGTGCCAGCAGTGACAGTCCTGGAAACACCATATATTTT,CASSDSPGNTIYF
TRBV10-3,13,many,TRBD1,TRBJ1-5,TGTGCCACCGGACAGGGGAGCAATCAGCCCCAGCATTTT,CATGQGSNQPQHF
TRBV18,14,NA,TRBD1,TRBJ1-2,TGTGCCAGCTCACCCGGACAGGGGGCCTATGGCTACACCTTC,CASSPGQGAYGYTF
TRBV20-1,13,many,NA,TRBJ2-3,TGCAGTGCTAGTTTGGCTACCACAGATACGCAGTATTTT,CSASLATTDTQYF
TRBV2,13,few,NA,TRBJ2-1,TGTGCCAGCAGTGGATCGAGGGGTAAGGAGCAGTTCTTC,CASSGSRGKEQFF
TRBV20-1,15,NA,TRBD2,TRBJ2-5,TGCAGTGCTAGAAAGCTAGCGGGGGTTCAAGAGACCCAGTACTTC,CSARKLAGVQETQYF
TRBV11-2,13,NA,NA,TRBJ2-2,TGTGCCAGCAGAAGAAAGAACACCGGGGAGCTGTTTTTT,CASRRKNTGELFF
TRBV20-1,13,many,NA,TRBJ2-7,TGCAGTGCACGAGGAGATTCGGGACGCGACTCCGACTTC,CSARGDSGRDSDF
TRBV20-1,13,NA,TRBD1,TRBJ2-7,TGCAGTGCTGCACGACAGGGTTACCACGAGCAGTACTTC,CSAARQGYHEQYF
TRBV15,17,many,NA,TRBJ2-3,TGTGCCACCAGCAGAGTACAAAGTTCAGGGTCGGCAGATACGCAGTATTTT,CATSRVQSSGSADTQYF
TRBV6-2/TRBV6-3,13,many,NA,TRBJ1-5,TGTGCCAGCAGTTTAGATGCCGGACAGCCCCAGCATTTT,CASSLDAGQPQHF
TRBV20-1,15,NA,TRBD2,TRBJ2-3,TGCAGTGCTAGGAGGGGCGGGGGGGCTGGAGATACGCAGTATTTT,CSARRGGGAGDTQYF
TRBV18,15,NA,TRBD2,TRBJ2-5,TGTGCCAGCTCACCAGGGACTAGCAGCCAAGAGACCCAGTACTTC,CASSPGTSSQETQYF
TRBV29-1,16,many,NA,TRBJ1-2,TGCAGCGTCTTCTTTCCCCCACAGCAGGGGAACTATGGCTACACCTTC,CSVFFPPQQGNYGYTF
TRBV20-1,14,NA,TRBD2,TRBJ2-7,TGCAGTGCTTCAACTAGCGGGGGACCCTACGAGCAGTACTTC,CSASTSGGPYEQYF
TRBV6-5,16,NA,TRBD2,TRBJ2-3,TGTGCCAGCAGTTACTCGTCTAGCGGGGGAGCAGATACGCAGTATTTT,CASSYSSSGGADTQYF
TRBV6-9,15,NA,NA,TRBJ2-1,TGTGCCAGCAGTCAGGACAGCGGCTGGTCCGATGAGCAGTTCTTC,CASSQDSGWSDEQFF
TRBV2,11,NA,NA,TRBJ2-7,TGTGCCAGCAGTGAAGCCTTGGAACGGTACTTC,CASSEALERYF
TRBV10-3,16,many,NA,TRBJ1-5,TGTGCCATCAGTGAGTCCTGGGATATCGGCAATCAGCCCCAGCATTTT,CAISESWDIGNQPQHF
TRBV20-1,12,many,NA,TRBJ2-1,TGCAGTGCCTCCCGCCGGGACCTGGGGCCGTTCTTC,CSASRRDLGPFF
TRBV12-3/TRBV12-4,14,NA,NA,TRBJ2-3,TGTGCCAGCAGTTTAGCGCAGATCACAGATACGCAGTATTTT,CASSLAQITDTQYF
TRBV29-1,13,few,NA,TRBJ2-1,TGCAGCGTTGACGGTAATACCTACAATGAGCAGTTCTTC,CSVDGNTYNEQFF
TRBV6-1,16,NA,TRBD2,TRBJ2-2,TGTGCCAGTGCGAGCGGGGGCCTACCGAACACCGGGGAGCTGTTTTTT,CASASGGLPNTGELFF
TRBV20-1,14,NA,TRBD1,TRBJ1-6,TGCAGTGCGTCACCGGGACAGGGGAATTCACCCCTCCACTTT,CSASPGQGNSPLHF
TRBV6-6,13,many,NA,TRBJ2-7,TGTGCCAGCAGTTACGGGGCAGCCTACGAGCAGTACTTC,CASSYGAAYEQYF
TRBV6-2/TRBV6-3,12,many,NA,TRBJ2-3,TGTGCCAGCAGCCCCCGCTGGGATACGCAGTATTTT,CASSPRWDTQYF
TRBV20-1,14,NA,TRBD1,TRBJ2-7,TGCAGTGCCCAAAGACAGGGGGGACCCTACGAGCAGTACTTC,CSAQRQGGPYEQYF
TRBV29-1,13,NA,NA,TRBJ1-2,TGCAGCGTCCCCCAAAAGCAGAACTATGGCTACACCTTC,CSVPQKQNYGYTF
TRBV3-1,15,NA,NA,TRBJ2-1,TGTGCCAGCAGCCAGGGGGCATCCTCCTACAATGAGCAGTTCTTC,CASSQGASSYNEQFF
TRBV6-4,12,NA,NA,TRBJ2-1,TGTGCCAGCAGTGAAGGGGTCGGTGAGCAGTTCTTC,CASSEGVGEQFF
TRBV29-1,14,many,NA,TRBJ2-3,TGCAGCGTTGCCCGTACGACTAGCACAGATACGCAGTATTTT,CSVARTTSTDTQYF
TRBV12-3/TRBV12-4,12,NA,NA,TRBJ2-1,TGTGCCAGCAGTTTGTTGAGGGATGAGCAGTTCTTC,CASSLLRDEQFF
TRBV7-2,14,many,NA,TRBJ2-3,TGTGCCAGCAGCCCCGGGCGTTCCACAGATACGCAGTATTTT,CASSPGRSTDTQYF
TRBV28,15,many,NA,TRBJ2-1,TGTGCCAGCAGTCCTTTAAGGGGCCTAAGCAATGAGCAGTTCTTC,CASSPLRGLSNEQFF
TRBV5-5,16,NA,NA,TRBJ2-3,TGTGCCAGCAGCGCCGCAACAGGGAGGAGCACAGATACGCAGTATTTT,CASSAATGRSTDTQYF
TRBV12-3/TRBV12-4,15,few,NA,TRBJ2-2,TGTGCCAGCGAGGTACCCGGGACCCAACTAGGGGAGCTGTTTTTT,CASEVPGTQLGELFF
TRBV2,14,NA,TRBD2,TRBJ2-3,TGTGCCAGCAGACTAGCGGGGCGAGGGGATACGCAGTATTTT,CASRLAGRGDTQYF
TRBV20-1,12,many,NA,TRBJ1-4,TGCAGTGCTAGAGCAGCGTGGGAAAAACTGTTTTTT,CSARAAWEKLFF
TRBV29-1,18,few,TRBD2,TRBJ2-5,TGCAGCGTTGAAGATTCGGGGAGGAGCGGGGGAATTTTAGAGACCCAGTACTTC,CSVEDSGRSGGILETQYF
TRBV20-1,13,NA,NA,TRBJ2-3,TGCAGTGCTGCCGGGACTCAACCAGATACGCAGTATTTT,CSAAGTQPDTQYF
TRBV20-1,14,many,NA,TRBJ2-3,TGCAGTGCCTTGGACTATGCTAGCACAGATACGCAGTATTTT,CSALDYASTDTQYF
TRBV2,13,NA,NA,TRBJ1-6,TGTGCCAGCAGGGTGTATGGTAATTCACCCCTCCACTTT,CASRVYGNSPLHF
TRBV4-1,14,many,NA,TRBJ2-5,TGCGCCAGCAGCCAAGTATGGGGACAAGGGACCCAGTACTTC,CASSQVWGQGTQYF
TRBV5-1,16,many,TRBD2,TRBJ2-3,TGCGCCAGCAGACTGACTAGCGGGGGGGCCGTAGATACGCAGTATTTT,CASRLTSGGAVDTQYF
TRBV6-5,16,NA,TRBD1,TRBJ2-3,TGTGCCAGCAGTTACTCGAACAGGGGAGGCACAGATACGCAGTATTTT,CASSYSNRGGTDTQYF
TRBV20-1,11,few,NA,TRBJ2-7,TGCAGTGCTAGTCACCGCCACGAGCAGTACTTC,CSASHRHEQYF
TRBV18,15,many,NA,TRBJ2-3,TGTGCCAGCTCACCACGTGGGCGAGGTCCCGATACGCAGTATTTT,CASSPRGRGPDTQYF
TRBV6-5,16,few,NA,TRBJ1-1,TGTGCCAGCAGTTACGAAATCGGGGGCGGGAACACTGAAGCTTTCTTT,CASSYEIGGGNTEAFF
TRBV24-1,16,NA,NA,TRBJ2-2,TGTGCCACCAGTGACTCCATCTTCGCGAACACCGGGGAGCTGTTTTTT,CATSDSIFANTGELFF
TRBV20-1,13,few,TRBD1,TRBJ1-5,TGCAGTGCTTCGACAGGGCCAGCGGAGCCCCAGCATTTT,CSASTGPAEPQHF
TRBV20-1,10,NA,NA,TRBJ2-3,TGCAGTGCTAGAACGGGGACGCAGTATTTT,CSARTGTQYF
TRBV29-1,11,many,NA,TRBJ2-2,TGCAGCGCAGGGGAGATCGGGGAGCTGTTTTTT,CSAGEIGELFF
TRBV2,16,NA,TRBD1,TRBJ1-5,TGTGCCAGCAGTTGGGACAGCGTTTATAGCAATCAGCCCCAGCATTTT,CASSWDSVYSNQPQHF